The next 28 T cell receptor beta chains were all read from a single sample in a study of OX40 agonist ivuxolimab in advanced cancers. Measured with immunoSEQ multiplex PCR; TCRdb has only the in-frame clones, and not every one. Of 96,000 or so clones detected, approximately 80% appear once; the ten largest clones hold approximately 6.3%. Here the sequenced sample was CD4+ or CD8+ T cells sorted from blood, taken in a trial of the OX40 agonist ivuxolimab. Source of these receptors: an adult with an advanced solid tumor such as melanoma, head and neck, liver or kidney cancer.

The chain recombines TRBV7-3 with TRBJ2-2, with D unresolved. The CDR3 has 15 residues. Looked up from germline, CDR1 is SGHTA and CDR2 is FQGTGA. With 3 bases removed from V and 6 bases from J, the gap between germline ends came to 14 bases. The CDR3 region has the DNA TGTGCCAGCAGCTTCCACCAGATTAGGGCCGGGGAGCTGTTTTTT. It yields the protein CASSFHQIRAGELFF.

The chain carries TRBV5-8 and TRBJ1-1; maybe TRBD1 (5 bases). CDR3 size: 15 residues. The V end lost 3 bases, the J end lost 1 base, and 13 bases lay between the germline ends. CDR1 and CDR2 from the germline V gene are SGHTS and YDEGEE. For the CDR3, the DNA is TGTGCCAGCAGCTCGTCCTGGGGCAGGAACACTGAAGCTTTCTTT. This codes for CASSSSWGRNTEAFF.

The genes are TRBV10-2 and TRBJ1-2; D gene unclear. V lost 3 bases and J lost 2, with 10 bases in between. The CDR3 contains 14 residues. CDR1 WSHSY and CDR2 SAAADI come from the germline V gene. The CDR3 region is CASSEAKSNYGYTF. The DNA for the CDR3 is TGCGCCAGCAGTGAAGCCAAGTCCAACTATGGCTACACCTTC.

The chain carries TRBV2 and TRBJ1-4, with a possible D match to TRBD1 (5 bases). The CDR3 has 16 residues. Trimming took off 6 bases at V and 0 bases at J, with 14 bases between the two ends. The germline V gene has CDR1 SNHLY and CDR2 FYNNEI. The CDR3 loop is CASRGGHLATNEKLFF. In DNA, the CDR3 is TGTGCCAGCAGGGGAGGACACCTTGCAACTAATGAAAAACTGTTTTTT.

The chain joins TRBV19 to TRBJ1-2; the D gene is possibly TRBD1 (5 bases). Germline V gene data show CDR1 as LNHDA and CDR2 as SQIVND (reference sequence). V was pared by 3 bases and J by 8 bases, with 13 bases between. The CDR3 is 13 amino acids. CDR3 amino acids: CASSIQGFQGYTF. The CDR3 nucleotides are TGTGCCAGTAGTATTCAGGGATTTCAAGGCTACACCTTC.

The CDR3 DNA sequence: TGTGCCAGCAGCTTAGTCCGGGACCCTCCAGATCGGGAGCAGTACTTC. Protein: CASSLVRDPPDREQYF. V usage is TRBV7-2 and J usage is TRBJ2-7; TRBD1 or TRBD2 may be the D gene (5 bases each). V was clipped by 1 base and J by 7 bases, with 20 bases between them. The CDR3 contains 16 residues. Germline CDR1 is SGHTA and CDR2 is FQGNSA.

This clone showed up just once. This chain connects TRBV13 to TRBJ2-5; tentatively, D is TRBD1 (6 bases). The assigned J gene may be wrong: the sequence end matches TRBJ2-7 better. CDR1 is PRHDT, CDR2 FYEKMQ, per germline (reference sequence). The CDR3 loop spans 13 amino acids. The CDR3 bases are TGTGCCAGCAGCGCCAACAGGGCCCACGAGCAGTACTTC. Amino acid sequence: CASSANRAHEQYF.

This chain joins TRBV6-5 and TRBJ1-1, with D tentatively TRBD1 (6 bases). The germline V and J ends were trimmed by 3 bases and 0 bases, with 14 bases remaining between them. Germline values: CDR1 MNHEY, CDR2 SVGAGI. CDR3 length: 16 residues. The CDR3 DNA sequence: TGTGCCAGCAGTTATCGAAACAGGGCCGTGAACACTGAAGCTTTCTTT. Its translation: CASSYRNRAVNTEAFF.

This chain connects TRBV4-3 to TRBJ2-3, with D perhaps matching TRBD2 (5 bases). This CDR3 region has 16 residues. V was cut by 0 bases and J by 0 bases, with 10 bases left in between. Germline V gene sequence: CDR1 LGHNA, CDR2 YSLEER. The CDR3 sequence: CASSQEGRGSTDTQYF. Written as DNA, the CDR3 is TGCGCCAGCAGCCAAGAAGGTCGGGGTAGCACAGATACGCAGTATTTT.

The chain employs TRBV5-1 and TRBJ1-1; possible D gene TRBD1, 6 bases. The CDR3 spans 15 residues. The germline gives CDR1 SGHRS, CDR2 YFSETQ. The ends were cut back, 1 base at V and 1 base at J, with 11 bases in the middle. CDR3 in amino acids: CASSLRQASNTEAFF. CDR3 bases: TGCGCCAGCAGCTTGAGACAGGCCTCGAACACTGAAGCTTTCTTT. Full variable domain (missing parts from reference TRBV5-1 and TRBJ1-1): KAGVTQTPRYLIKTRGQQVTLSCSPISGHRSVSWYQQTPGQGLQFLFEYFSETQRNKGNFPGRFSGRQFSNSRSEMNVSTLELGDSALYLCASSLRQASNTEAFFGQGTRLTVV.

The chain links TRBV6-6 to TRBJ2-2, with D perhaps assigned TRBD1 or TRBD2 (5 bases each). Deletions cut 11 bases from V and 2 bases from J, with 12 bases between. There are 13 residues in the CDR3. CDR1 and CDR2 (germline): MNHNY, SVGAGI (reference sequence). CDR3 sequence (DNA): TGTGCCCTCGGGACGGAAAACACCGGGGAGCTGTTTTTT. Translating it yields CALGTENTGELFF.

V gene TRBV5-1 combines with J gene TRBJ2-1; TRBD1 aligns across 10 bases. CDR1 and CDR2 from the germline V gene are SGHRS and YFSETQ. The CDR3 loop spans 16 amino acids. The trim removed 3 bases at V and 6 bases at J, leaving 9 bases unmatched. CDR3 protein: CASSSGGTGVLNEQFF. CDR3 sequence (DNA): TGCGCCAGCAGCTCGGGCGGGACAGGGGTCCTCAATGAGCAGTTCTTC.

The rearrangement links TRBV7-6 to TRBJ2-1; a possible D gene is TRBD1 (6 bases). V shed 1 base and J shed 2 bases, with 9 bases lying between them. This CDR3 has 15 amino acids. CDR1 SGHVS and CDR2 FNYEAQ come from the germline V gene. CDR3 residues: CASSLGRDTYNEQFF. Here the CDR3 DNA reads TGTGCCAGCAGCTTAGGTAGGGACACCTACAATGAGCAGTTCTTC.

The chain has TRBV29-1 and TRBJ1-2; D is possibly TRBD1 (6 bases). Germline V gene lookup returns CDR1 SQVTM and CDR2 ANQGSEA. The CDR3 sequence is 11 residues long. Trimming removed 6 bases from V and 7 bases from J, with 12 bases in between. In DNA form, the CDR3 reads TGCAGCGTCGGCCAGGGGTCTGGCTACACCTTC. Translation: CSVGQGSGYTF.

The chain joins TRBV7-2 to TRBJ2-3; TRBD2 matches at 10 bases. CDR3 size: 14 residues. V dropped 6 bases and J dropped 5; count of bases not matched to a gene: 5. Germline assignment: CDR1 SGHTA and CDR2 FQGNSA. The CDR3 loop reads CASRPGTSVDTQYF. The CDR3 nucleotides read TGTGCCAGCAGGCCCGGGACTAGCGTAGATACGCAGTATTTT.

This rearrangement joins TRBV7-2 to TRBJ2-3; 7 nucleotides match TRBD2. The V and J ends lost 5 bases and 4 bases, in that order; junction bases with no gene match: 12. The CDR3 has 16 residues. The germline gives CDR1 SGHTA, CDR2 FQGNSA. CDR3 in amino acids: CASSASGAGVADTQYF. The DNA for the CDR3 is TGTGCCAGCAGCGCTTCTGGCGCGGGGGTTGCAGATACGCAGTATTTT. The complete variable domain, with remaining parts taken from reference TRBV7-2 and TRBJ2-3, reads GAGVSQSPSNKVTEKGKDVELRCDPISGHTALYWYRQSLGQGLEFLIYFQGNSAPDKSGLPSDRFSAERTGGSVSTLTIQRTQQEDSAVYLCASSASGAGVADTQYFGPGTRLTVL.

The J gene is TRBJ1-5, the V gene TRBV19, with 8 bases matching TRBD1. CDR3 length equals 18 residues. Germline values: CDR1 LNHDA, CDR2 SQIVND (reference sequence). J was trimmed by 0 bases and V by 7 bases; bases with no gene match: 14. Written as DNA, the CDR3 is TGTGCCAGTAACTCGGACAGGGAAGTAGGTTATAGCAATCAGCCCCAGCATTTT. Amino acids: CASNSDREVGYSNQPQHF.

This clone is a singleton in its sample. The chain combines TRBV7-9 with TRBJ2-1; 12 bases match TRBD2. Trimming removed 5 bases from V and 4 bases from J; junction bases left unmatched: 9. This CDR3 has 17 residues. Germline lookup yields CDR1 SEHNR and CDR2 FQNEAQ (reference sequence). DNA for the CDR3: TGTGCCAGCAGCCCCCAGCTAGCGGGAGGGCAATACAATGAGCAGTTCTTC. Its translation: CASSPQLAGGQYNEQFF.

V is TRBV7-2 and J is TRBJ2-7; a possible D gene is TRBD1 (6 bases). V lost 7 bases to trimming and J lost 0 bases, with 16 bases between them. The CDR3 loop spans 15 amino acids. Germline-derived CDR1 and CDR2 are SGHTA and FQGNSA. DNA of the CDR3: TGTGCCAGCACCCCGGGGCCAGGGGTCTCCTACGAGCAGTACTTC. It is translated as CASTPGPGVSYEQYF.

The genes are TRBV28 and TRBJ2-4, with 7 bases that match TRBD1. J gave up 0 bases and V 1 base, and 12 bases lay outside the gene matches. The V gene's germline CDR1 is MDHEN and CDR2 SYDVKM. The length of the CDR3 is 19 residues. Here the CDR3 DNA reads TGTGCCAGCAGTTTATCCCCCCCGGGGACAGTTATAGCCAAAAACATTCAGTACTTC. This translates into CASSLSPPGTVIAKNIQYF.

This clone was seen once. V gene TRBV4-2 combines with J gene TRBJ2-1, with 10 nucleotides matching TRBD2. V lost 0 bases, J lost 13 bases, and 6 bases stayed unmatched. Germline-derived CDR1 and CDR2 are LGHNA and YNFKEQ. This CDR3 is built from 14 residues. The CDR3 is CASSQDLLAGYQFF. In DNA, the CDR3 is TGTGCCAGCAGCCAAGATCTACTAGCGGGGTATCAGTTCTTC.

This clone has only one observation. The V call is TRBV6-6, the J call TRBJ1-2; 9 nucleotides match TRBD1. V dropped 6 bases and J dropped 8; count of bases not matched to a gene: 10. The CDR3 spans 14 residues. The germline CDR1 and CDR2 sequences are MNHNY and SVGAGI (reference sequence). CDR3 coding DNA: TGTGCCAGCAGGGACCGGGACAGGGTTGGAGGCTACACCTTC. This sequence encodes CASRDRDRVGGYTF.

The gene calls are TRBV6-1 and TRBJ1-1, with D possibly matching TRBD1 (5 bases). The CDR3 totals 12 residues. The germline V gene has CDR1 MNHNS and CDR2 SASEGT. Trimming removed 4 bases at V and 4 bases at J, with 7 bases between. CDR3 protein: CASSVQGTEAFF. CDR3 sequence (DNA): TGTGCCAGCAGTGTCCAGGGCACTGAAGCTTTCTTT.

The rearrangement links TRBV21-1 to TRBJ2-1; the D call TRBD2 from the table was never checked on the DNA. TRBV21-1 is designated a pseudogene. The CDR3 is 16 amino acids. CDR3 coding DNA: TGTGCCAGCAGCCACCCCAGTGGCGGGGTTTACAATGAGCAGTTCTTC. Its protein is CASSHPSGGVYNEQFF.

The chain links TRBV28 to TRBJ1-2, with D possibly being TRBD1 (6 bases). Trimming removed 3 bases at V and 2 bases at J, with 13 bases between. Germline-derived CDR1 and CDR2 are MDHEN and SYDVKM. The CDR3 totals 15 residues. The chain's CDR3 is CASSLGGAGNYGYTF. The CDR3, as DNA: TGTGCCAGCAGTTTGGGGGGGGCTGGGAACTATGGCTACACCTTC.

The J gene is TRBJ2-5, the V gene TRBV11-2, with D unclear. The CDR3 contains 11 residues. CDR1 and CDR2 from the germline V gene are SGHAT and FQNNGV. The ends were cut back, 5 bases at V and 6 bases at J, with 7 bases in the middle. The CDR3 region has the DNA TGTGCCAGCAGCAGGTCGAAGACCCAGTACTTC. Residues: CASSRSKTQYF.

This clone was counted a few times. The chain combines TRBV7-6 with TRBJ2-7, with TRBD1 as a possible D gene (5 bases). In germline, CDR1 is SGHVS, CDR2 FNYEAQ. CDR3 length: 8 amino acids. The CDR3 DNA follows: TGTGCCTGGACATTCCGCCCTGTC. It codes for CAWTFRPV.

This clone was detected only once. V usage is TRBV7-2 and J usage is TRBJ2-3; TRBD2 matches 11 bases. The CDR3 consists of 18 residues. V trimming: 2 bases; J trimming: 1 base; junction bases outside the gene matches: 8. The germline V gene encodes CDR1 SGHTA and CDR2 FQGNSA. The CDR3: CASSLKTGSGGGTDTQYF. Written as DNA, the CDR3 is TGTGCCAGCAGCTTAAAAACTGGTAGCGGGGGGGGCACAGATACGCAGTATTTT. The full variable domain, its missing parts supplied by reference TRBV7-2 and TRBJ2-3, is GAGVSQSPSNKVTEKGKDVELRCDPISGHTALYWYRQSLGQGLEFLIYFQGNSAPDKSGLPSDRFSAERTGGSVSTLTIQRTQQEDSAVYLCASSLKTGSGGGTDTQYFGPGTRLTVL.